This record looks at one T cell receptor (beta chain) sequence and its context. TCRdb recomputed calls from the 5' RACE reads with MiXCR, one row per CDR3 protein. The sample yields roughly 1,500,000 distinct CDR3 sequences, about 30% seen once. These data are taken from a study of identical twins. Trimming at V came to 9 bases and at J to 3 bases, leaving 6 bases not matched to a gene. The CDR3 sequence is 14 residues long. The sample consisted of cord blood. The chain carries TRBV12-3 or TRBV12-4 and TRBJ2-1; 9 bases are a match to TRBD2. This sequence was found in a newborn girl in good health. The CDR3, as DNA: TGTGCCAGTTCAGCGGGAGGCGACTACAATGAGCAGTTCTTC. Translation gives CASSAGGDYNEQFF.